Listed below are T cell receptor beta chains from one sample, sequenced in a study of blood T cell repertoires in COVID-19. Repertoires were generated with immunoSEQ multiplex PCR, while TCRdb's copy carries only in-frame clones and drops some. The table has approximately 250,000 clones, 86% seen once. Sequencing was performed on peripheral blood. The source is a man aged 35 to 55 with active or convalescent COVID-19. Each CDR3 is given without its conserved first and last residue. D genes are given only for firm matches.

11	TRBV5-5	TRBJ2-3	-	ASSLGATDTQY
10	TRBV30	TRBJ2-7	-	AWSVSQYEQY
10	TRBV11-2	TRBJ2-1	-	AEGGPRNEQF
13	TRBV6-6	TRBJ2-2	TRBD1	ASSYSTGGTGELF
10	TRBV6-5	TRBJ2-2	-	ASRQGTGELF
17	TRBV7-2	TRBJ2-6	-	ASSRSQVRGNSGANVLT
15	TRBV2	TRBJ1-3	-	ASTTLPTGISGNTIY
10	TRBV28	TRBJ1-6	-	ASSLAKGSLH
14	TRBV11-2	TRBJ1-6	-	ASSLRAGAFVSPLH
10	TRBV12-3/TRBV12-4	TRBJ1-1	-	ASSYEVPEAF
12	TRBV5-6	TRBJ1-6	-	ASSLQGYNSPLH
12	TRBV11-2	TRBJ1-1	-	ASSPFSGSPEAF
14	TRBV11-2	TRBJ2-1	TRBD2	ASSSRGGGSYNEQF
13	TRBV5-5	TRBJ1-6	-	ASSLVLGANSPLH
10	TRBV30	TRBJ2-2	TRBD1	ACGTGGGELF
14	TRBV19	TRBJ1-4	TRBD1	ASSLLTGQGNEKLF
9	TRBV19	TRBJ2-1	-	AIGWNNEQF
11	TRBV7-6	TRBJ1-6	TRBD1	ASTDRGNSPLH
13	TRBV30	TRBJ1-6	-	AWSVQSGDNSPLH
11	TRBV7-9	TRBJ2-7	TRBD1	ASSSQLTGGLY
11	TRBV6-6	TRBJ2-1	TRBD1	ASLGGEANEQF
12	TRBV6-5	TRBJ2-7	TRBD1	ASSTGQGPYEQY
13	TRBV5-4	TRBJ2-5	-	ASSLGGGAGETQY
14	TRBV9	TRBJ1-4	TRBD1	ASSLRQGAANEKLF
13	TRBV9	TRBJ2-1	TRBD1	ASSPDGQGYNEQF
12	TRBV19	TRBJ2-2	TRBD2	ASSSGLATGELF
12	TRBV5-1	TRBJ2-5	-	ASSRWGDQETQY
14	TRBV29-1	TRBJ2-1	-	SVEELSWATYNEQF
14	TRBV19	TRBJ2-2	TRBD2	ASSPPGRGESGELF
14	TRBV6-6	TRBJ2-7	TRBD1	ASSYSHGQGFNEQY
12	TRBV18	TRBJ1-5	-	ASSPGLGNQPQH
13	TRBV28	TRBJ1-1	-	ASSLLSQGNTEAF
14	TRBV28	TRBJ2-7	-	ASSLRGGPISYEQY
15	TRBV19	TRBJ2-2	-	ATLKGSGTTNTGELF
16	TRBV14	TRBJ2-2	TRBD2	ASSQATGGLAGTGELF
11	TRBV19	TRBJ1-3	TRBD1	ASSETGGVTIY